This TCR beta chain was recorded in a study of blood T cell repertoires in COVID-19. Whole-study context: The United States, Italy and Spain supplied acute and convalescent COVID-19 samples. PBMCs, B-cell-depleted T cells, or T cells provided the cDNA or gDNA that made up the material.

As originally analysed: Reference gene primer amplification gave estimated nucleated cell counts. Libraries were prepared by immunoSEQ multiplex PCR; TCRdb keeps only in-frame clonotypes and omits some of them. For V, J and clone size, that table is used; D and trimming come from the DNA. The table has roughly 87,000 clones, roughly 89% seen once. The CDR3 is 15 residues long. V lost 2 bases and J 2 bases, leaving 12 bases between the germline ends. Per the germline V gene, CDR1 is MDHEN and CDR2 is SYDVKM. The chain couples TRBV28 to TRBJ1-1, with D unresolved. The sample comprised peripheral blood. The TCR was taken from a woman of 80 years or more with active COVID-19. CDR3 residues: CASSLGLSLNTEAFF. In DNA, the CDR3 is TGTGCCAGCAGTTTAGGGCTATCATTAAACACTGAAGCTTTCTTT.